This TCR beta chain was observed in a study of cytomegalovirus exposure and HLA in healthy donors. Trimming removed 5 bases from V and 5 bases from J; junction bases left unmatched: 18. Germline CDR1 and CDR2: SEHNR and FQNEAQ (reference sequence). There are 18 residues in the CDR3. The primer mix had 60 Vbeta and 13 Jbeta primers. TCRdb's table, derived via immunoSEQ multiplex PCR, lists solely in-frame clones and lacks some. Among fewer than 200,000 clones listed, 75% to 85% were seen once. The chain joins TRBV7-9 to TRBJ2-5, with 9 bases identical to TRBD1. Input material: PBMCs. The source of this sequence is a woman aged 18 to 35 in good health and CMV-seropositive. CDR3 nucleotides: TGTGCCAGCAGCCCCGTTAAGATATTGGGACAGGGTATGGAGACCCAGTACTTC. It encodes CASSPVKILGQGMETQYF.